This is a list of T cell receptor beta chains from one sample in a study of molecular identifiers for immune sequencing clone quantification. Each CDR3 protein is one row after TCRdb ran MiXCR on the PCR reads. The sample carries around 470,000 distinct CDR3 sequences, 20% to 25% recorded once. Sequencing was carried out using naive CD8+ T cells from blood, with Jurkat cell RNA spiked in. All receptors come from a human donor in good health. Some libraries in this study had Jurkat cell RNA spiked in. The CDR3 runs from the conserved cysteine through the conserved F or W. D genes are given only for firm matches. Clone size appears in some rows only: once, few, many, or a class for an expanded clone.

NA	15	TRBJ1-4	TRBV4-1	many	CASRDPGANQEKLFF	TGCGCCAGCAGGGACCCCGGGGCCAATCAAGAAAAACTGTTTTTT
TRBD1	14	TRBJ1-3	TRBV11-2	few	CASSATGGLETIYF	TGTGCCAGCAGCGCCACAGGGGGTTTGGAGACCATATATTTT
NA	13	TRBJ1-2	TRBV10-2	NA	CASSGGQPRGYTF	TGCGCCAGCAGTGGGGGACAACCGCGGGGCTACACCTTC
TRBD1	15	TRBJ2-3	TRBV13	NA	CASSQGQGWVDTQYF	TGTGCCAGCAGCCAAGGACAGGGCTGGGTGGATACGCAGTATTTT
NA	12	TRBJ2-3	TRBV7-6	NA	CASSSSKGSQYF	TGTGCCAGCAGCTCGTCGAAGGGGTCGCAGTATTTT
TRBD2	14	TRBJ2-7	TRBV20-1	many	CSAKGLAGTYEQYF	TGCAGTGCCAAGGGACTAGCGGGAACCTACGAGCAGTACTTC
NA	11	TRBJ2-7	TRBV6-4	NA	CASSDGSEQYF	TGTGCCAGCAGTGACGGTTCCGAGCAGTACTTC
TRBD2	14	TRBJ2-7	TRBV7-9	few	CASSSASGFYEQYF	TGTGCCAGCAGCTCGGCTAGCGGTTTCTACGAGCAGTACTTC
NA	13	TRBJ1-1	TRBV6-1	NA	CAATGHENTEAFF	TGTGCCGCCACGGGACACGAGAACACTGAAGCTTTCTTT
TRBD2	14	TRBJ2-1	TRBV5-6	NA	CASLAGVGYNEQFF	TGTGCCAGCTTGGCGGGGGTCGGGTACAATGAGCAGTTCTTC
TRBD1	15	TRBJ2-7	TRBV19	many	CASSLTDRGVDEQYF	TGTGCCAGTAGCCTTACTGACAGGGGAGTCGACGAGCAGTACTTC
NA	14	TRBJ2-5	TRBV7-9	NA	CASSTGLSDETHYF	TGTGCCAGCAGCACTGGGCTCAGTGACGAGACCCATTACTTC
NA	13	TRBJ2-7	TRBV30	few	CAWSVVITYEQYF	TGTGCCTGGAGTGTAGTTATAACCTACGAGCAGTACTTC